Sequencing of this T cell receptor beta chain was carried out in a study of shared clonotypes between healthy human individuals. Broader study findings: Non-shared clonotypes had lower generation probabilities than those shared by all four donors. Researchers sampled blood only, noting tissue repertoires likely differ.

This CDR3 contains 18 residues. Trimming at V came to 7 bases and at J to 2 bases, leaving 17 bases not matched to a gene. With respect to this clone: Its antigen is not known.

Sorted-subset replicate PCR reactions were performed with around 200 ng DNA, corresponding to roughly 30,000 T cell genomes. Repertoires were generated with immunoSEQ multiplex PCR, while TCRdb's copy carries only in-frame clones and drops some. The sample includes about 2 million clones, over 85% of them seen just once. The naive CD8 subset, CD45RO-negative cells positively selected for CCR7, excluded terminally differentiated effector memory CD45RA+ cells. The donors, healthy adults who were HIV-negative, had experienced no recent acute infections or vaccinations. The genes are TRBV5-3 and TRBJ2-2, with 7 bases identical to TRBD2. TRBV5-3 is recorded as an ORF, its role being uncertain. Material for sequencing was naive CD8+ T cells sorted from blood. This receptor was identified in a man aged 18 to 35 in good health. CDR3: CARWDGNRGGENTGELFF. CDR3 DNA: TGTGCCAGATGGGACGGCAACCGCGGGGGAGAAAACACCGGGGAGCTGTTTTTT.